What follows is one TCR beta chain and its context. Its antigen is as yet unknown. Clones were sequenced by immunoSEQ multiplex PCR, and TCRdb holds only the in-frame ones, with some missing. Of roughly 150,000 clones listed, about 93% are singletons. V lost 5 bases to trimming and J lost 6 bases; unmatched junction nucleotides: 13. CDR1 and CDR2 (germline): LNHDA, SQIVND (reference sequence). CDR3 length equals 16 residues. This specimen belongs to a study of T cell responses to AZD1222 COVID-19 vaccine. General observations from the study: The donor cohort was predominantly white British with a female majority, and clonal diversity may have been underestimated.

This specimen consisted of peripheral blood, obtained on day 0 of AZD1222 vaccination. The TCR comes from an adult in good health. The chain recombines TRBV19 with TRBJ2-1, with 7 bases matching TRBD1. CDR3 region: CASSPRQGMLGNEQFF. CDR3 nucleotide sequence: TGTGCCAGTAGTCCCCGACAGGGTATGCTCGGCAATGAGCAGTTCTTC.